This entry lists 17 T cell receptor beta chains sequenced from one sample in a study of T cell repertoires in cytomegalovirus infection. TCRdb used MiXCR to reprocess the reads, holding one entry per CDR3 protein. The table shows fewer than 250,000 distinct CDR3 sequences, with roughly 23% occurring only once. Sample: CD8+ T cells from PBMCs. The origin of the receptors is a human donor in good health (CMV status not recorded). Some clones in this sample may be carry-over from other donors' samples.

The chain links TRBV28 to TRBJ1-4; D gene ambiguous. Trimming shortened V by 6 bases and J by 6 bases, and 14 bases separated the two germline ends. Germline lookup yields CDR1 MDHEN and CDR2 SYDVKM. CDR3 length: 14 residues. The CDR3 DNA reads TGTGCCAGCAGCCAGTTTGGGGTCTATGAAAAACTGTTTTTT. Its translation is CASSQFGVYEKLFF.

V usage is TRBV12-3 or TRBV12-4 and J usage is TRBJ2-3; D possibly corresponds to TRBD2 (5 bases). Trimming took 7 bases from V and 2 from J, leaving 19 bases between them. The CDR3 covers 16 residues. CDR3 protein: CASTLYEGSFTDTQYF. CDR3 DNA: TGTGCCAGCACCCTATACGAGGGATCCTTCACAGATACGCAGTATTTT.

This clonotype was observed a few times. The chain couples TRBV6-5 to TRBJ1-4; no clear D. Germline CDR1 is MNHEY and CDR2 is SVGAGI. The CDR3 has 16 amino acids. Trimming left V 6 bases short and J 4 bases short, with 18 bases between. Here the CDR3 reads CASRPAIPRGNEKLFF. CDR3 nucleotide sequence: TGTGCCAGCAGGCCCGCGATCCCGCGGGGTAATGAAAAACTGTTTTTT.

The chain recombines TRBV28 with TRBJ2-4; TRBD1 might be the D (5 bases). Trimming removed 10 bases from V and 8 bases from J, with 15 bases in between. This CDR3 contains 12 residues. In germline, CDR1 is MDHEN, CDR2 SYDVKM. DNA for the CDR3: TGTGCCACCAAGGACATCGAGTACATTCAGTACTTC. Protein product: CATKDIEYIQYF.

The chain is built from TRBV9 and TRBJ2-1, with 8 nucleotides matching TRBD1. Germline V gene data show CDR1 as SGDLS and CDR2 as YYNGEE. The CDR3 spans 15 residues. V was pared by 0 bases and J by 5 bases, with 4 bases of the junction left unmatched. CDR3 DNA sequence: TGTGCCAGCAGCGTAGCTACGGACAGGGACAATGAGCAGTTCTTC. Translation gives CASSVATDRDNEQFF.

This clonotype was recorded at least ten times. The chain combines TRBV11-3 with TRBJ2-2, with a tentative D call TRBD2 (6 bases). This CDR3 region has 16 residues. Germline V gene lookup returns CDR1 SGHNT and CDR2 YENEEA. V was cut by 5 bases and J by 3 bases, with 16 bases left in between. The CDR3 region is CASSPRRGVDTGELFF. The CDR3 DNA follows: TGTGCCAGCAGCCCCCGGCGCGGGGTGGACACCGGGGAGCTGTTTTTT. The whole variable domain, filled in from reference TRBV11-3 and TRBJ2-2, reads EAGVVQSPRYKIIEKKQPVAFWCNPISGHNTLYWYLQNLGQGPELLIRYENEEAVDDSQLPKDRFSAERLKGVDSTLKIQPAELGDSAVYLCASSPRRGVDTGELFFGEGSRLTVL.

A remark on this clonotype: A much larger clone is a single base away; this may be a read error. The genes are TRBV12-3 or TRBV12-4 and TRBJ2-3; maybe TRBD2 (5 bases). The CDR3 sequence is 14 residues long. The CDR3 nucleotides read TGTGCCAGCAGTTTATCAGGACCCGGGGATACGCCGTATTTT. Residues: CASSLSGPGDTPYF.

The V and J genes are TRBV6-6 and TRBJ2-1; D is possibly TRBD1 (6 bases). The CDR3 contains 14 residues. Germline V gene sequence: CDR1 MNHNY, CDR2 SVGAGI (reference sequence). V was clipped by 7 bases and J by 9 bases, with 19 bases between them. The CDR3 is CASIKTGSNGEQFF. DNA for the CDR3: TGTGCCAGCATCAAGACAGGATCGAACGGTGAGCAGTTCTTC.

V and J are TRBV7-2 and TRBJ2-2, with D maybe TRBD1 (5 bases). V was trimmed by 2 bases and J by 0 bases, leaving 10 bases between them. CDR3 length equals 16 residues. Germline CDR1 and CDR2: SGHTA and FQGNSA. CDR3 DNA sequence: TGTGCCAGCAGCTTAACGTGGGGCCCGAACACCGGGGAGCTGTTTTTT. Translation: CASSLTWGPNTGELFF.

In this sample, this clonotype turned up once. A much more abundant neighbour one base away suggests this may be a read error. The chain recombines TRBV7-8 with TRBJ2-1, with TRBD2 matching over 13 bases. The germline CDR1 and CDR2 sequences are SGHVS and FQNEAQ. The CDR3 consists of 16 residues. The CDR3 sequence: CTSSRAGLAGSNEQFF. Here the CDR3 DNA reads TGTACCAGCAGCCGCGCGGGACTAGCGGGGTCTAATGAGCAGTTCTTC.

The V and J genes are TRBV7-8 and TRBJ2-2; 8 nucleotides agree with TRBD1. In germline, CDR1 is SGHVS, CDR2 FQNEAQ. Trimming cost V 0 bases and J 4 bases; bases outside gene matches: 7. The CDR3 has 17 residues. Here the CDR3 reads CASSLAQTGDLTGELFF. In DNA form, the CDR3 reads TGTGCCAGCAGCTTAGCGCAGACAGGGGATCTCACCGGGGAGCTGTTTTTT.

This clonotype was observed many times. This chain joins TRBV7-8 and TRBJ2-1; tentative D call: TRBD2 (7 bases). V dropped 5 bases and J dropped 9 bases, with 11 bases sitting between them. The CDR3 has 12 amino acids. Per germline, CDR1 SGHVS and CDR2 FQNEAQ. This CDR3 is CASSPGGVEQFF. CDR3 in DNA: TGTGCCAGCAGCCCGGGGGGCGTTGAGCAGTTCTTC.

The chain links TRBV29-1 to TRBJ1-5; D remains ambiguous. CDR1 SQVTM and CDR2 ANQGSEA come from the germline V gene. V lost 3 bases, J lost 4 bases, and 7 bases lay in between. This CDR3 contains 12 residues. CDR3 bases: TGCAGCGTTGAGGTGGAGAATCAGCCCCAGCATTTT. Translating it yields CSVEVENQPQHF.

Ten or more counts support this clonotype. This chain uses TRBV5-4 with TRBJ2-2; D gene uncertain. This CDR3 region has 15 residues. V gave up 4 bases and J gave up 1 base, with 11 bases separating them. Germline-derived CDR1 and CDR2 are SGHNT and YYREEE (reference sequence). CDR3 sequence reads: CASSQLAENTGELFF. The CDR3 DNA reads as TGTGCCAGCAGCCAACTCGCAGAGAACACCGGGGAGCTGTTTTTT.

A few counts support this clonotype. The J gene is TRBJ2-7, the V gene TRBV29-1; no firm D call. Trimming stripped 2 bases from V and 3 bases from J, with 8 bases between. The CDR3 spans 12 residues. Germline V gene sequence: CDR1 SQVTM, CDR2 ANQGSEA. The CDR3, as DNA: TGCAGCGTTGAATTTTCGGGCTACGAGCAGTACTTC. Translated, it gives CSVEFSGYEQYF.

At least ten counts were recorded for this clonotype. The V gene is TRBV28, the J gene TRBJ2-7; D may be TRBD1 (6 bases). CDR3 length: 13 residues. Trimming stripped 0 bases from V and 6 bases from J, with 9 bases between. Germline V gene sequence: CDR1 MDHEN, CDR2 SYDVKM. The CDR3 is CASSLWGAGEQYF. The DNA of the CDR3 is TGTGCCAGCAGTTTATGGGGGGCGGGCGAGCAGTACTTC.

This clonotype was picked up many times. The CDR3 sequence is CASSLGLMTYNEQFF. The CDR3 bases are TGTGCCAGCAGCTTGGGACTGATGACCTACAATGAGCAGTTCTTC. This chain connects TRBV7-9 to TRBJ2-1, with D possibly matching TRBD2 (6 bases). The CDR3 has 15 amino acids. The V end was cut by 3 bases, the J end by 2 bases, with 11 bases between. CDR1 is SEHNR, CDR2 FQNEAQ, per germline (reference sequence).